This T cell receptor (beta chain) comes out of a study of long-term antiretroviral therapy in people with HIV. This CDR3 comprises 10 residues. The germline V and J ends were trimmed by 3 bases and 7 bases, with 3 bases remaining between them. Per the germline V gene, CDR1 is DFQATT and CDR2 is SNEGSKA (reference sequence). Researchers report immunoSEQ v3.0 was run at survey level. Assay used: immunoSEQ multiplex PCR; TCRdb lists only in-frame clones, some missing. The data hold around 12,000 clones, with 79% observed a single time. Prior to DNA extraction, the samples held 1-10 million cryopreserved PBMC. Points on this clone: This sample includes further DNA sequences coding for the same CDR3.

Sequencing was performed on unsorted PBMCs, taken 0.8 years before starting antiretroviral therapy. The chain uses TRBV20-1 and TRBJ1-4; D call uncertain. The clonotype was recovered from a woman aged 40-49 years with HIV. In DNA, the CDR3 is TGCAGTGCTAGTACTGAAAAACTGTTTTTT. Protein sequence: CSASTEKLFF.